The 30 T cell receptor beta chains presented below share a single source sample, sequenced in a study of T cells in Graves' hyperthyroidism and ophthalmopathy. Researchers took RNA transcripts and amplified the TCR beta CDR3 regions from them. The TCR CDR3 first-round RT-PCR relied on the HTBI primer set. TCRdb ran MiXCR on the multiplex PCR reads and lists one entry per CDR3 protein. The table records around 430,000 distinct CDR3 sequences, about 16% of them present only once. Sequencing input: blood. The receptors here all came from a woman in her thirties with Graves' hyperthyroidism.

This clonotype was found many times. The gene calls are TRBV12-3 or TRBV12-4 and TRBJ2-7, with TRBD2 matching over 8 bases. The length of the CDR3 is 14 residues. Unmatched junction bases numbered 5, after V lost 3 bases and J lost 4 bases. In nucleotides, the CDR3 is TGTGCCAGCAGTTTCGCGGGACTAGGGTACGAGCAGTACTTC. Its translation is CASSFAGLGYEQYF.

Note on this clonotype: Possible read error: a much larger clone is one base away. The chain has TRBV30 and TRBJ2-7; D may match TRBD1 or TRBD2 (6 bases each). V lost 4 bases and J lost 9, with 19 bases in between. The CDR3 runs 13 residues. Per germline, CDR1 GTSNPN and CDR2 SVGIG (reference sequence). The CDR3 loop reads CAWNLRLTGAQYF. The CDR3 DNA is TGTGCCTGGAATTTGAGACTCACGGGGGCGCAGTACTTC.

This chain connects TRBV28 to TRBJ2-3; TRBD2 aligns across 10 bases. This CDR3 is built from 15 residues. Unmatched junction bases numbered 4, after V lost 2 bases and J lost 5 bases. The V gene's germline CDR1 is MDHEN and CDR2 SYDVKM. CDR3 bases: TGTGCCAGCAGTTTACTCCCTAGCGGGAGAGATACGCAGTATTTT. The encoded protein is CASSLLPSGRDTQYF.

The table lists this clonotype with many counts. This chain uses TRBV30 with TRBJ2-7; TRBD2 aligns across 8 bases. This CDR3 has 15 amino acids. Per germline, CDR1 GTSNPN and CDR2 SVGIG (reference sequence). Trimming cost V 4 bases and J 4 bases; bases outside gene matches: 12. The CDR3 DNA follows: TGTGCCTGGAACCCGGGGGGGGGCGAGTTTTACGAGCAGTACTTC. Amino acid sequence: CAWNPGGGEFYEQYF.

There are many counts of this clonotype. This chain links TRBV6-1 with TRBJ2-1; 14 bases agree with TRBD2. The CDR3 length is 15 residues. V shed 5 bases and J 6 bases; nucleotides not matched to a gene: 3. CDR1 and CDR2 (germline): MNHNS, SASEGT. Written as DNA, the CDR3 is TGTGCCAGCAGTCGCGGGACTAGCGGGAGCAATGAGCAGTTCTTC. This gives the protein CASSRGTSGSNEQFF.

The sample holds many counts of this clonotype. The rearrangement links TRBV11-1 to TRBJ2-3; 12 positions match TRBD2. The ends lost 5 bases at V and 5 bases at J; junction bases unmatched: 5. The CDR3 spans 15 residues. CDR1 and CDR2 (germline): SGHAT, FQDESV (reference sequence). The CDR3 is CASSPSGRAEDTQYF. In DNA, the CDR3 is TGTGCCAGCAGCCCTAGCGGGAGGGCCGAAGATACGCAGTATTTT.

The table lists this clonotype with a few counts. J is TRBJ2-7 and V is TRBV19, with 11 bases that match TRBD2. Germline CDR1 LNHDA, CDR2 SQIVND (reference sequence). This CDR3 has 14 amino acids. Trimming removed 9 bases from V and 4 bases from J; junction bases left unmatched: 8. The CDR3 sequence is CASRRLAGSYEQYF. The CDR3 DNA reads TGTGCCAGCCGCCGACTAGCGGGATCGTACGAGCAGTACTTC.

There are many counts of this clonotype. The chain joins TRBV24-1 to TRBJ2-5; 9 positions agree with TRBD2. The CDR3 consists of 16 residues. CDR1 and CDR2 (germline): KGHDR, SFDVKD. Losses at the gene ends were 8 bases for V and 5 bases for J; bases not matched to a gene: 14. The CDR3 bases are TGTGCCACCAAGCTCTGCGCGGGAGGGCCGGAGGAGACCCAGTACTTC. Translating gives CATKLCAGGPEETQYF.

This clonotype was seen at least ten times. V and J are TRBV5-1 and TRBJ1-1; D is perhaps TRBD1 (6 bases). V was trimmed by 0 bases and J by 1 base, leaving 10 bases between them. The V gene's germline CDR1 is SGHRS and CDR2 YFSETQ. The CDR3 extends over 15 amino acids. The CDR3 DNA follows: TGCGCCAGCAGCTTGGACACAGGGTGGAACACTGAAGCTTTCTTT. Residues: CASSLDTGWNTEAFF.

This clonotype was seen ten or more times. The chain recombines TRBV27 with TRBJ2-1, with no clear D. The germline CDR1 and CDR2 sequences are MNHEY and SMNVEV (reference sequence). Trimming stripped 2 bases from V and 6 bases from J, with 17 bases between. This CDR3 region has 16 residues. The CDR3 DNA follows: TGTGCCAGCAGTTTAGTTTTCGGGTTTGGCCGCAATGAGCAGTTCTTC. As protein: CASSLVFGFGRNEQFF.

There are many counts of this clonotype. This chain joins TRBV2 and TRBJ1-5; no firm D call. Trimming took off 0 bases at V and 0 bases at J, with 9 bases between the two ends. Germline V gives CDR1 SNHLY, CDR2 FYNNEI. The CDR3 consists of 16 residues. The DNA for the CDR3 is TGTGCCAGCAGTGAAGCCCTTGGCCTTAGCAATCAGCCCCAGCATTTT. It yields the protein CASSEALGLSNQPQHF. Looking up the rest from reference TRBV2 and TRBJ1-5 gives the full variable domain: EPEVTQTPSHQVTQMGQEVILRCVPISNHLYFYWYRQILGQKVEFLVSFYNNEISEKSEIFDDQFSVERPDGSNFTLKIRSTKLEDSAMYFCASSEALGLSNQPQHFGDGTRLSIL.

This clonotype was counted only a few times. The rearrangement links TRBV29-1 to TRBJ2-2, with 8 nucleotides matching TRBD1. J lost 0 bases, V lost 7 bases, and 4 bases had no gene match. Germline-derived CDR1 and CDR2 are SQVTM and ANQGSEA. CDR3 length: 14 amino acids. The CDR3 DNA follows: TGCAGCGCCACGGACAGGGCGAACACCGGGGAGCTGTTTTTT. This translates into CSATDRANTGELFF.

Many counts were recorded for this clonotype. The chain employs TRBV28 and TRBJ2-3; possible D gene TRBD1, 5 bases. This CDR3 spans 14 amino acids. Germline V gene lookup returns CDR1 MDHEN and CDR2 SYDVKM. The V end was cut by 2 bases, the J end by 0 bases, with 6 bases between. The CDR3 region is CASSLKGSTDTQYF. In DNA form, the CDR3 reads TGTGCCAGCAGTTTAAAGGGGAGCACAGATACGCAGTATTTT.

Only one count was recorded for this clonotype. CDR3 DNA: TGTGCCAGTAGTAGGACAACAGGGGCCCATGGCTACACCTTC. It translates to CASSRTTGAHGYTF. The chain joins TRBV19 to TRBJ1-2; TRBD1 matches at 7 bases. Per the germline V gene, CDR1 is LNHDA and CDR2 is SQIVND (reference sequence). CDR3 length: 14 residues. Trimming removed 4 bases from V and 6 bases from J; junction bases left unmatched: 8.

This clonotype has a count of ten or more. The rearrangement uses TRBV12-3 or TRBV12-4 and TRBJ1-6; D gene unclear. V was pared by 0 bases and J by 9 bases, with 12 bases between. This CDR3 contains 15 residues. CDR3 protein: CASSLAGVRSSPLHF. The CDR3 bases are TGTGCCAGCAGTTTAGCGGGAGTCAGGAGTTCACCCCTCCACTTT.

There are many counts of this clonotype. This rearrangement joins TRBV7-2 to TRBJ2-5, with 7 nucleotides matching TRBD1. Germline-derived CDR1 and CDR2 are SGHTA and FQGNSA. V dropped 8 bases and J dropped 5; count of bases not matched to a gene: 11. The CDR3 is 14 amino acids. CDR3 protein: CASLSYRGAETQYF. The DNA for the CDR3 is TGTGCCAGCTTATCTTACAGGGGTGCGGAGACCCAGTACTTC.

Turning to this clonotype: This may be a read error, as it is one base from a much larger clone. V gene TRBV6-5 combines with J gene TRBJ2-1, with a weak D call TRBD2 (7 bases). The CDR3 spans 21 residues. Germline V lookup: CDR1 MNHEY, CDR2 SVGAGI. Between the trimmed V and J ends, which lost 2 bases and 8 bases, there was a span of 34 bases. CDR3 amino acids: CASSYVLAASHRHPRGDEQFF. As DNA, the CDR3 is TGTGCCAGCAGTTACGTTCTAGCGGCATCCCATCGCCATCCGAGGGGGGATGAGCAGTTCTTC.

As for this clonotype: A much larger clone is a single base away; this may be a read error. The rearrangement links TRBV24-1 to TRBJ2-1, with 9 bases aligning to TRBD1. The J call may be wrong; the DNA end is better matched by TRBJ2-7. The CDR3 length is 17 residues. Germline V gene lookup returns CDR1 KGHDR and CDR2 SFDVKD. CDR3 region: CATSDNIPGQGLNEQYF. The CDR3 DNA reads as TGTGCCACCAGTGACAACATACCGGGACAGGGCCTCAATGAGCAGTACTTC.

This clonotype has at least ten counts. CDR3 amino acids: CASSDRAYHGYTF. CDR3 nucleotides: TGTGCCAGCAGCGACAGGGCGTACCATGGCTACACCTTC. The chain combines TRBV3-1 with TRBJ1-2, with 7 bases aligning to TRBD1. The trim removed 5 bases at V and 6 bases at J, leaving 6 bases unmatched. CDR1 and CDR2 from the germline V gene are LGHDT and YNNKEL (reference sequence). This CDR3 has 13 residues.

J is TRBJ1-1 and V is TRBV30; D call uncertain. V dropped 3 bases and J dropped 8 bases, with 13 bases sitting between them. Germline assignment: CDR1 GTSNPN and CDR2 SVGIG (reference sequence). The CDR3 contains 12 residues. CDR3 DNA: TGTGCCTGGAGGAGGCAGGATCGAGAAGCTTTCTTT. Its translation: CAWRRQDREAFF.

This clonotype came up a few times. The CDR3 loop reads CASSEGLADDTDTQYF. The CDR3 region has the DNA TGCGCCAGCAGTGAGGGGCTAGCAGATGACACAGATACGCAGTATTTT. The rearrangement uses TRBV10-2 and TRBJ2-3, with D perhaps TRBD2 (5 bases). The germline CDR1 and CDR2 sequences are WSHSY and SAAADI. The V end was cut by 2 bases, the J end by 2 bases, with 14 bases between. CDR3 length: 16 amino acids.

The genes are TRBV5-1 and TRBJ1-3, with D perhaps TRBD1 (5 bases). The V end lost 7 bases, the J end lost 0 bases, and 14 bases lay between the germline ends. The CDR3 loop spans 15 amino acids. Germline CDR1 reads SGHRS; CDR2 reads YFSETQ. The CDR3 DNA reads TGCGCCAGCTCGACTGGGACCTTCTCTGGAAACACCATATATTTT. Amino acid sequence: CASSTGTFSGNTIYF.

In this sample, this clonotype turned up a few times. This chain uses TRBV6-5 with TRBJ1-6; D is uncertain. Trimming pared 2 bases from V and 2 bases from J, leaving 7 bases between. The germline V gene has CDR1 MNHEY and CDR2 SVGAGI. The CDR3 sequence is 15 residues long. The CDR3 spells CASSYGRPYNSPLHF. For the CDR3, the DNA is TGTGCCAGCAGTTACGGGAGGCCCTATAATTCACCCCTCCACTTT.

This clonotype was seen only a few times. The chain employs TRBV9 and TRBJ2-2; D gene unclear. The CDR3 sequence is 15 residues long. Germline V lookup: CDR1 SGDLS, CDR2 YYNGEE. Trimming left V 0 bases short and J 0 bases short, with 6 bases between. This CDR3 is CASSVGRTNTGELFF. The CDR3 region has the DNA TGTGCCAGCAGCGTAGGGCGGACGAACACCGGGGAGCTGTTTTTT.

J is TRBJ2-3 and V is TRBV24-1; D ambiguous. Per germline, CDR1 KGHDR and CDR2 SFDVKD. V lost 2 bases to trimming and J lost 8 bases, with 10 bases between them. This CDR3 is 13 amino acids long. CDR3 protein: CATSDWINGTQYF. The CDR3 region has the DNA TGTGCCACCAGTGATTGGATTAATGGTACGCAGTATTTT.

A few counts support this clonotype. The chain combines TRBV24-1 with TRBJ2-1, with 11 bases matching TRBD1. The CDR3 runs 15 residues. With 4 bases clipped from V and 6 bases from J, the junction kept 4 bases outside the gene matches. The germline V gene has CDR1 KGHDR and CDR2 SFDVKD. CDR3 protein: CATSDRGQGGNEQFF. CDR3 sequence (DNA): TGTGCCACCAGTGACCGGGGACAGGGGGGCAATGAGCAGTTCTTC.

This clonotype has at least ten counts. The chain has TRBV3-1 and TRBJ1-1; TRBD1 matches at 8 bases. V lost 8 bases to trimming and J lost 3 bases; unmatched junction nucleotides: 11. Germline V gives CDR1 LGHDT, CDR2 YNNKEL (reference sequence). The CDR3 spans 15 residues. The CDR3 bases are TGTGCCAGCGACAACTTCCTGGGACAGGACACTGAAGCTTTCTTT. This gives the protein CASDNFLGQDTEAFF.

The rearrangement joins TRBV20-1 to TRBJ2-5; 9 bases agree with TRBD1. Germline assignment: CDR1 DFQATT and CDR2 SNEGSKA (reference sequence). The CDR3 has 14 amino acids. Germline trimming cut 5 bases from V and 5 bases from J; bases unmatched to any gene: 9. CDR3 sequence: CSAPGQGQRETQYF. The CDR3 nucleotides are TGCAGTGCTCCAGGACAGGGGCAAAGGGAGACCCAGTACTTC.

The table lists this clonotype with many counts. The chain employs TRBV7-3 and TRBJ2-7, with TRBD1 matching 12 bases. V lost 5 bases and J lost 4; bases outside the gene matches: 9. This CDR3 comprises 16 residues. CDR1 and CDR2 (germline): SGHTA, FQGTGA. The CDR3 sequence: CASSPPGTGGWYEQYF. As DNA, the CDR3 is TGTGCCAGCAGCCCACCCGGGACAGGGGGCTGGTACGAGCAGTACTTC.

As concerns this clonotype: An end of the junction differs from the germline gene, which may be a read error. Here the CDR3 reads CASSVTIPYYNERFF. The CDR3 nucleotides read TGTGCCAGCAGTGTGACTATCCCCTACTACAATGAGCGGTTCTTC. This chain uses TRBV27 with TRBJ2-1; a possible D gene is TRBD2 (5 bases). This CDR3 is built from 15 residues. Germline CDR1 is MNHEY and CDR2 is SMNVEV (reference sequence).